Below, 27 T cell receptor beta chains from the same sample are listed, as sequenced in a study of shared clonotypes between healthy human individuals. Generated by immunoSEQ multiplex PCR, the TCRdb table keeps only in-frame clones and is missing some. The sample contains about 1.9 million clones, 93% of which appear only once. CD45RO-negative CD8 cells positively selected for CCR7 made up the naive population, which excluded terminally differentiated effector memory CD45RA+ cells. Sequencing used naive CD8+ T cells from PBMCs. Every receptor here comes from a man aged 18 to 35 in good health. Some clones in this sample may be carry-over from other donors' samples.

The chain is built from TRBV7-8 and TRBJ2-1; 8 nucleotides match TRBD1. CDR1 SGHVS and CDR2 FQNEAQ come from the germline V gene. Trimming removed 3 bases from V and 7 bases from J; junction bases left unmatched: 5. The CDR3 sequence is 14 residues long. The CDR3: CASSFRTGTNEQFF. The CDR3 DNA reads as TGTGCCAGCAGCTTCAGGACAGGGACAAATGAGCAGTTCTTC.

V gene TRBV7-3 combines with J gene TRBJ2-1; D is unresolved. Germline CDR1 reads SGHTA; CDR2 reads FQGTGA. CDR3 length: 13 amino acids. Trimming left V 4 bases short and J 4 bases short, with 8 bases between. CDR3 amino acids: CASSSAGYNEQFF. The CDR3 nucleotides read TGTGCCAGCAGCTCGGCAGGATACAATGAGCAGTTCTTC.

The chain employs TRBV6-1 and TRBJ2-7; 7 nucleotides line up with TRBD2. Looked up from germline, CDR1 is MNHNS and CDR2 is SASEGT. Trimming cost V 3 bases and J 0 bases; bases outside gene matches: 8. The CDR3 has 16 amino acids. The CDR3 sequence: CASSEWLADLSYEQYF. CDR3 in DNA: TGTGCCAGCAGTGAGTGGCTAGCGGACCTCTCCTACGAGCAGTACTTC.

Note on this clone: This sample includes further DNA sequences coding for the same CDR3. The chain recombines TRBV2 with TRBJ2-3, with 13 bases that match TRBD2. The CDR3 spans 15 residues. V was pared by 5 bases and J by 3 bases, with 2 bases of the junction left unmatched. From germline, CDR1 is SNHLY and CDR2 FYNNEI. The CDR3 loop is CASSWTSGRTDTQYF. Written as DNA, the CDR3 is TGTGCCAGCAGTTGGACTAGCGGGAGAACAGATACGCAGTATTTT.

J is TRBJ2-3 and V is TRBV29-1; a possible D gene is TRBD2 (6 bases). This CDR3 has 12 residues. Germline CDR1 SQVTM, CDR2 ANQGSEA. V was shortened by 4 bases and J by 4 bases, with 9 bases between the two germline ends. Here the CDR3 reads CSVVTRPDTQYF. In DNA, the CDR3 is TGCAGCGTTGTGACTAGGCCAGATACGCAGTATTTT.

Comment on this clone: The same CDR3 can be traced to other DNA sequences in this sample. The gene calls are TRBV27 and TRBJ2-7; TRBD1 matches at 7 bases. The germline CDR1 and CDR2 sequences are MNHEY and SMNVEV (reference sequence). Trimming at V came to 5 bases and at J to 1 base, leaving 2 bases not matched to a gene. This CDR3 has 13 residues. CDR3 coding DNA: TGTGCCAGCAGTCCGGGACAGTCCTACGAGCAGTACTTC. Protein product: CASSPGQSYEQYF.

In its sample, this clone was seen a few times. The J gene is TRBJ1-1, the V gene TRBV28; no clear D. This CDR3 comprises 13 residues. Per the germline V gene, CDR1 is MDHEN and CDR2 is SYDVKM. V was trimmed by 5 bases and J by 0 bases, leaving 7 bases between them. CDR3 nucleotides: TGTGCCAGCAGTAAGGAGATGAACACTGAAGCTTTCTTT. Protein: CASSKEMNTEAFF.

The chain recombines TRBV27 with TRBJ2-7; D not resolved. This CDR3 contains 15 residues. Per germline, CDR1 MNHEY and CDR2 SMNVEV (reference sequence). Trimming removed 2 bases at V and 0 bases at J, with 11 bases between. The CDR3 coding sequence is TGTGCCAGCAGTTTAGGGTCCAAGAGCTCCTACGAGCAGTACTTC. Protein: CASSLGSKSSYEQYF.

The chain couples TRBV5-4 to TRBJ2-5; 9 nucleotides line up with TRBD1. CDR1 and CDR2 from the germline V gene are SGHNT and YYREEE (reference sequence). J lost 4 bases, V lost 3 bases, and 1 base had no gene match. The CDR3 is 13 amino acids. The CDR3 nucleotides read TGTGCCAGCAGCTGGGGACAGGGAGAGACCCAGTACTTC. Residues: CASSWGQGETQYF.

J is TRBJ2-7 and V is TRBV25-1; TRBD1 might be the D (5 bases). The V end lost 5 bases, the J end lost 5 bases, and 10 bases lay between the germline ends. CDR1 MGHDK and CDR2 SYGVNS come from the germline V gene. The CDR3 is made up of 12 amino acids. The CDR3 here is CASSFETDEQYF. Here the CDR3 DNA reads TGTGCCAGCAGTTTCGAGACAGACGAGCAGTACTTC.

This clone appeared a single time. The chain joins TRBV9 to TRBJ2-1, with TRBD2 matching over 8 bases. This CDR3 comprises 17 residues. Per the germline V gene, CDR1 is SGDLS and CDR2 is YYNGEE. V was clipped by 0 bases and J by 5 bases; unmatched bases: 10. The CDR3 DNA follows: TGTGCCAGCAGCGTAGCCCGTTTGCGGGAGGCAAACAATGAGCAGTTCTTC. Translating gives CASSVARLREANNEQFF.

The rearrangement joins TRBV27 to TRBJ2-4; 10 nucleotides align to TRBD1. The V segment lost 1 base and the J segment 9 bases; nucleotides outside the gene matches: 6. CDR1 and CDR2 from the germline V gene are MNHEY and SMNVEV (reference sequence). The CDR3 is 15 residues long. CDR3 loop: CASSLFWTGGGIQYF. CDR3 sequence (DNA): TGTGCCAGCAGTTTATTCTGGACAGGGGGTGGCATTCAGTACTTC.

The chain has TRBV11-2 and TRBJ2-2, with TRBD1 matching 8 bases. CDR1 is SGHAT and CDR2 is FQNNGV in the germline V gene. With 4 bases clipped from V and 4 bases from J, the junction kept 8 bases outside the gene matches. The CDR3 length is 16 residues. The CDR3 region is CASSSPDRDSTGELFF. Written as DNA, the CDR3 is TGTGCCAGCAGCTCTCCGGACAGGGATAGCACCGGGGAGCTGTTTTTT.

A remark on this clone: Other DNA sequences within the sample encode an identical CDR3. The rearrangement links TRBV27 to TRBJ1-5, with D unclear. Germline V gene sequence: CDR1 MNHEY, CDR2 SMNVEV (reference sequence). The CDR3 is made up of 13 amino acids. Deletions cut 0 bases from V and 6 bases from J, with 6 bases between. CDR3 nucleotides: TGTGCCAGCAGTTTATCTGTCGGTCAGCCCCAGCATTTT. Translated: CASSLSVGQPQHF.

V is TRBV19 and J is TRBJ2-1; D not certain. Germline V lookup: CDR1 LNHDA, CDR2 SQIVND (reference sequence). CDR3 size: 15 residues. The V gene lost 2 bases and the J gene lost 6 bases, with 14 bases spanning the gap. CDR3 coding DNA: TGTGCCAGTAGTATAAGGCTAGTGCCTCTCAATGAGCAGTTCTTC. Protein product: CASSIRLVPLNEQFF.

V gene TRBV10-3 combines with J gene TRBJ2-6, with D unresolved. There are 17 residues in the CDR3. Germline lookup yields CDR1 ENHRY and CDR2 SYGVKD. Trimming removed 0 bases from V and 2 bases from J, with 11 bases in between. As DNA, the CDR3 is TGTGCCATCAGTGAGTCTGTAGGGATTGCTGGGGCCAACGTCCTGACTTTC. This sequence encodes CAISESVGIAGANVLTF.

The chain couples TRBV27 to TRBJ1-1; TRBD1 is a possible D gene (6 bases). This CDR3 comprises 12 residues. Germline CDR1 MNHEY, CDR2 SMNVEV (reference sequence). With 10 bases removed from V and 1 base from J, the gap between germline ends came to 10 bases. CDR3 sequence (DNA): TGTGCCACCACGGGGGCGAACACTGAAGCTTTCTTT. It codes for CATTGANTEAFF.

The V and J genes are TRBV30 and TRBJ1-1, with D possibly being TRBD1 (5 bases). The length of the CDR3 is 15 residues. V lost 2 bases and J 0 bases, leaving 13 bases between the germline ends. Germline V CDR1 and CDR2: GTSNPN, SVGIG (reference sequence). The CDR3 sequence: CAWSLGQDMNTEAFF. For the CDR3, the DNA is TGTGCCTGGAGTCTCGGACAAGACATGAACACTGAAGCTTTCTTT. Complete variable domain (other parts from reference TRBV30 and TRBJ1-1): SQTIHQWPATLVQPVGSPLSLECTVEGTSNPNLYWYRQAAGRGLQLLFYSVGIGQISSEVPQNLSASRPQDRQFILSSKKLLLSDSGFYLCAWSLGQDMNTEAFFGQGTRLTVV.

The CDR3 DNA reads TGTGCCAGCAGCTTACTGCCCCCCGCTGGGGCCAACGTCCTGACTTTC. Residues: CASSLLPPAGANVLTF. J is TRBJ2-6 and V is TRBV7-6; D gene ambiguous. CDR1 is SGHVS and CDR2 is FNYEAQ in the germline V gene. This CDR3 has 16 residues. V lost 2 bases and J lost 2, with 10 bases in between.

The chain links TRBV6-5 to TRBJ1-3, with TRBD1 as a possible D gene (5 bases). V was clipped by 0 bases and J by 2 bases, with 8 bases between them. The germline V gene encodes CDR1 MNHEY and CDR2 SVGAGI. The CDR3 sequence is 15 residues long. The DNA for the CDR3 is TGTGCCAGCAGTTACTCGGGGCCGGCTGGAAACACCATATATTTT. As protein: CASSYSGPAGNTIYF.

This clone showed up just once. The V call is TRBV7-9, the J call TRBJ2-7; D may be TRBD1 or TRBD2 (5 bases each). The CDR3 runs to 15 residues. V was cut by 4 bases and J by 3 bases, with 16 bases left in between. Germline V CDR1 and CDR2: SEHNR, FQNEAQ (reference sequence). The CDR3 region has the DNA TGTGCCAGCAGCTCGAACCGGGACCAAAACTACGAGCAGTACTTC. Translated, it gives CASSSNRDQNYEQYF.

The chain joins TRBV11-2 to TRBJ2-1; D tentatively reads TRBD1 or TRBD2 (5 bases each). Germline V lookup: CDR1 SGHAT, CDR2 FQNNGV. The CDR3 has 13 amino acids. Between the trimmed V and J ends, which lost 5 bases and 6 bases, there was a span of 11 bases. CDR3 in amino acids: CASSLGVSNEQFF. DNA for the CDR3: TGTGCCAGCAGCCTGGGGGTTAGCAATGAGCAGTTCTTC.

J is TRBJ2-7 and V is TRBV7-9, with D maybe TRBD1 (5 bases). CDR1 and CDR2 from the germline V gene are SEHNR and FQNEAQ (reference sequence). V was shortened by 8 bases and J by 2 bases, with 19 bases between the two germline ends. The CDR3 runs 15 residues. CDR3 protein: CASDDFGARPYEQYF. CDR3 nucleotide sequence: TGTGCCAGCGATGACTTTGGGGCACGGCCCTACGAGCAGTACTTC.

J is TRBJ2-2 and V is TRBV6-4, with TRBD2 matching over 10 bases. Trimming at V came to 3 bases and at J to 4 bases, leaving 2 bases not matched to a gene. The CDR3 has 15 residues. Germline CDR1 reads MRHNA; CDR2 reads SNTAGT. CDR3 loop: CASSESSGSTGELFF. Written as DNA, the CDR3 is TGTGCCAGCAGTGAGTCTAGCGGGAGCACCGGGGAGCTGTTTTTT.

This clone appeared a single time. The V and J genes are TRBV29-1 and TRBJ2-3; 8 nucleotides line up with TRBD2. Looked up from germline, CDR1 is SQVTM and CDR2 is ANQGSEA. CDR3 size: 17 residues. Trimming at V came to 3 bases and at J to 1 base, leaving 12 bases not matched to a gene. CDR3 in DNA: TGCAGCGTTGATGGAAAGGCTAGCGGGCCACGCACAGATACGCAGTATTTT. Translated: CSVDGKASGPRTDTQYF.

The rearrangement uses TRBV5-1 and TRBJ2-1, with TRBD2 as a possible D gene (5 bases). V was trimmed by 0 bases and J by 0 bases, leaving 19 bases between them. CDR1 is SGHRS and CDR2 is YFSETQ in the germline V gene. This CDR3 spans 19 amino acids. DNA of the CDR3: TGCGCCAGCAGCTTGGGGGCTTCACTAGGGCCGAGCTCCTACAATGAGCAGTTCTTC. Translation: CASSLGASLGPSSYNEQFF. Together with reference TRBV5-1 and TRBJ2-1, the CDR3 gives the full variable domain: KAGVTQTPRYLIKTRGQQVTLSCSPISGHRSVSWYQQTPGQGLQFLFEYFSETQRNKGNFPGRFSGRQFSNSRSEMNVSTLELGDSALYLCASSLGASLGPSSYNEQFFGPGTRLTVL.

The chain employs TRBV28 and TRBJ2-7; perhaps TRBD1 as D (5 bases). The V end lost 5 bases, the J end lost 6 bases, and 11 bases lay between the germline ends. CDR3 length: 12 residues. Germline values: CDR1 MDHEN, CDR2 SYDVKM. CDR3 sequence: CASSAPGREQYF. CDR3 nucleotide sequence: TGTGCCAGCAGTGCCCCAGGGCGCGAGCAGTACTTC.